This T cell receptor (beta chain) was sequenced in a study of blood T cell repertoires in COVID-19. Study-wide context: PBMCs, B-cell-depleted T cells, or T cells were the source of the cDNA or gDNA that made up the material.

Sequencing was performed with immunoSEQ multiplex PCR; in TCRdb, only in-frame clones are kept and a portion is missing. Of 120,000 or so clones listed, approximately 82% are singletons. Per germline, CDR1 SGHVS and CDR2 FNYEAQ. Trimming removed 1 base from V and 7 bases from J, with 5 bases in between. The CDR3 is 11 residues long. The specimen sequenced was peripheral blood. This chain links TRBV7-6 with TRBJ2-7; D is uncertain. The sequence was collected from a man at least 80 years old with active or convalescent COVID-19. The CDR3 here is CASSLVEEQYF. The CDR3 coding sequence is TGTGCCAGCAGCTTAGTGGAGGAGCAGTACTTC.